This entry features one T cell receptor beta chain sequence. This sample was taken from a study of early T cells in non-severe SARS-CoV-2 infection. TCRdb re-called the 5' RACE reads with MiXCR, one entry per CDR3 protein. The sample carries under 70,000 distinct CDR3 sequences, about 13% recorded once. The germline V gene encodes CDR1 SQVTM and CDR2 ANQGSEA. V lost 4 bases to trimming and J lost 4 bases, with 8 bases between them. This CDR3 has 11 residues. This receptor was taken from an adult who was a healthcare worker with PCR-confirmed SARS-CoV-2 infection or an uninfected control (not recorded which). This chain uses TRBV29-1 with TRBJ2-7; a weak D match, TRBD1 (5 bases). Material for sequencing was whole blood. DNA of the CDR3: TGCAGCGTTGGCAGGGAATACGAGCAGTACTTC. Amino acid sequence: CSVGREYEQYF.